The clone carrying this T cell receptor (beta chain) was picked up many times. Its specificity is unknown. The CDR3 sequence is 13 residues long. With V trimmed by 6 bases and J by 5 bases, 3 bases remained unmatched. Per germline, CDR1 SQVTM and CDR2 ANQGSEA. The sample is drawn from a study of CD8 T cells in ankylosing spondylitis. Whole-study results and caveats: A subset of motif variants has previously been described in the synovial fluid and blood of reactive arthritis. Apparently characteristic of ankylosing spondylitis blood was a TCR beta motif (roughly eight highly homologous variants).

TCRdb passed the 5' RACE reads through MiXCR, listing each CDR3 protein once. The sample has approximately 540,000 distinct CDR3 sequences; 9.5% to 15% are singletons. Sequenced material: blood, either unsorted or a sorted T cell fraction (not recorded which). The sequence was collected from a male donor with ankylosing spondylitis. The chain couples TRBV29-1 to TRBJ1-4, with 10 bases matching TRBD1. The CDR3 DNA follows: TGCAGCGTGGCGGACAGGGGGAATGAAAAACTGTTTTTT. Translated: CSVADRGNEKLFF. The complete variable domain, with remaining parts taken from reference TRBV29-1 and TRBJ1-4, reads SAVISQKPSRDICQRGTSLTIQCQVDSQVTMMFWYRQQPGQSLTLIATANQGSEATYESGFVIDKFPISRPNLTFSTLTVSNMSPEDSSIYLCSVADRGNEKLFFGSGTQLSVL.